The 18 T cell receptor beta chains reported below all come from one sample, sequenced in a study of blood T cell repertoires in COVID-19 (dated by TCRdb to 2020 to 2022). Library preparation used the immunoSEQ multiplex PCR assay. TCRdb obtained this table from immuneACCESS and retained in-frame rearrangements with V and J assigned. These tables miss some clones; where compared with another copy, unresolved V genes account for less than half of the shortfall, and the remainder is unexplained. The sample records fewer than 200,000 clones, 65% to 90% of which are singletons. The leading ten clones occupy around 8.6% of the sample. Specimen: peripheral blood. Receptors were obtained from a man aged 50 or older with active or convalescent COVID-19.

The chain is built from TRBV6-7 and TRBJ2-3, with D possibly being TRBD1 (8 bases). TRBV6-7 belongs to the ORF category, with a function that is uncertain. Trimming removed 1 base from V and 4 bases from J, with 15 bases in between. The CDR3 has 16 residues. CDR3 region: CASSYLDRAGADTQYF. The DNA for the CDR3 is TGTGCCAGCAGTTACTTGGACAGGGCGGGAGCAGATACGCAGTATTTT.

With regard to this clone: A junction end diverges from the germline sequence, so it may reflect a read error. The chain combines TRBV11-1 with TRBJ2-5; D may be TRBD2 (5 bases). The CDR3 consists of 14 residues. CDR1 SGHAT and CDR2 FQDESV come from the germline V gene (reference sequence). The CDR3 DNA follows: TGTGCCAGCAGCCTAGCCGGGATTTGGGAGACCCAGTACTTC. It is translated as CASSLAGIWETQYF.

The sample holds a few counts of this clone. V usage is TRBV11-2 and J usage is TRBJ2-2; possible D gene TRBD1, 5 bases. Germline CDR1 reads SGHAT; CDR2 reads FQNNGV. V shed 4 bases and J shed 7 bases, with 16 bases lying between them. The length of the CDR3 is 15 residues. CDR3 coding DNA: TGTGCCAGCAGCTCTTCCCAGGGAACTGGCGGGGAGCTGTTTTTT. Its translation: CASSSSQGTGGELFF.

The chain recombines TRBV3-1 (or the pseudogene TRBV3-2) with TRBJ2-7; D is perhaps TRBD1 (6 bases). Germline values: CDR1 LGHDT, CDR2 YNNKEL (reference sequence). The V gene lost 1 base and the J gene lost 3 bases, with 13 bases spanning the gap. This CDR3 contains 15 residues. The CDR3 DNA follows: TGTGCCAGCAGCCAAGGCCCCGGGACATTCTACGAGCAGTACTTC. Translating it yields CASSQGPGTFYEQYF.

In nucleotides, the CDR3 is TGTGCCAGCAGACTTTCGACAGGGGGCAACTATGGCTACACCTTC. This translates into CASRLSTGGNYGYTF. The V call is TRBV6-5, the J call TRBJ1-2; TRBD1 matches 10 bases. The trim removed 6 bases at V and 2 bases at J, leaving 6 bases unmatched. Germline V lookup: CDR1 MNHEY, CDR2 SVGAGI. The CDR3 length is 15 residues.

V gene TRBV23-1 combines with J gene TRBJ1-4, with 9 bases fitting TRBD1. TRBV23-1 is an ORF, with its function uncertain. The CDR3 consists of 15 residues. The ends lost 3 bases at V and 7 bases at J; junction bases unmatched: 6. CDR3 sequence (DNA): TGCGCCAGCAGTCATAACAGGGGGCGCGCTGAAAAACTGTTTTTT. It codes for CASSHNRGRAEKLFF.

This clone was detected a few times. The CDR3 sequence: CASRTGTGPAYEQYF. The CDR3 DNA reads as TGCGCCAGCAGGACGGGGACAGGGCCGGCCTACGAGCAGTACTTC. This chain links TRBV5-1 with TRBJ2-7, with 9 bases that match TRBD1. Germline values: CDR1 SGHRS, CDR2 YFSETQ. This CDR3 has 15 amino acids. After removal of 5 bases from V and 2 bases from J, the junction contained 8 bases not matched to a gene.

The genes are TRBV2 and TRBJ2-5; 9 nucleotides agree with TRBD2. This CDR3 spans 13 amino acids. Germline V gives CDR1 SNHLY, CDR2 FYNNEI. V was clipped by 6 bases and J by 5 bases; unmatched bases: 4. The CDR3 region has the DNA TGTGCCAGCAGGACTAGCGGTTCGGAGACCCAGTACTTC. It yields the protein CASRTSGSETQYF.

To note about this clone: The same CDR3 arises from other DNA sequences in this sample as well. V is TRBV7-2 and J is TRBJ2-1, with D possibly matching TRBD2 (5 bases). The CDR3 sequence is 14 residues long. Germline V gene sequence: CDR1 SGHTA, CDR2 FQGNSA. Trimming took off 3 bases at V and 0 bases at J, with 6 bases between the two ends. CDR3 DNA sequence: TGTGCCAGCAGCTTTACTAGCTCCTACAATGAGCAGTTCTTC. Its protein is CASSFTSSYNEQFF.

The CDR3 DNA sequence: TGTGCCAGCTCACTTACCTTCCGACAGGGCGGAAATGAAAAACTGTTTTTT. Amino acids: CASSLTFRQGGNEKLFF. The chain combines TRBV18 with TRBJ1-4, with 7 bases aligning to TRBD1. J lost 5 bases, V lost 4 bases, and 13 bases had no gene match. Per germline, CDR1 KGHSH and CDR2 LQKENI. There are 17 residues in the CDR3. The variable domain in full, with the rest retrieved from reference TRBV18 and TRBJ1-4, is NAGVMQNPRHLVRRRGQEARLRCSPMKGHSHVYWYRQLPEEGLKFMVYLQKENIIDESGMPKERFSAEFPKEGPSILRIQQVVRGDSAAYFCASSLTFRQGGNEKLFFGSGTQLSVL.

The chain links TRBV10-3 to TRBJ1-2; weak D call: TRBD1 (6 bases). V lost 6 bases to trimming and J lost 3 bases, with 17 bases between them. The V gene's germline CDR1 is ENHRY and CDR2 SYGVKD. The CDR3 runs to 15 residues. CDR3 amino acids: CAISHPIGGDYGYTF. The CDR3 coding sequence is TGTGCCATCAGCCATCCGATAGGGGGAGACTATGGCTACACCTTC.

The chain employs TRBV6-1 and TRBJ2-3, with TRBD2 matching over 12 bases. The CDR3 is 16 amino acids. With 3 bases clipped from V and 2 bases from J, the junction kept 3 bases outside the gene matches. Germline V gives CDR1 MNHNS, CDR2 SASEGT. The CDR3 DNA is TGTGCCAGCAGTGAGACTAGCGGGGGCCCCACAGATACGCAGTATTTT. This codes for CASSETSGGPTDTQYF.

This chain joins TRBV3-1 (or the pseudogene TRBV3-2) and TRBJ2-7; D is possibly TRBD1 (5 bases). With 0 bases removed from V and 3 bases from J, the gap between germline ends came to 9 bases. The CDR3 covers 14 residues. In germline, CDR1 is LGHDT, CDR2 YNNKEL (reference sequence). The CDR3: CASSQEAGNYEQYF. As DNA, the CDR3 is TGTGCCAGCAGCCAAGAAGCAGGGAACTACGAGCAGTACTTC.

The gene calls are TRBV12-3 or TRBV12-4 and TRBJ2-3; D is ambiguous. The CDR3 extends over 13 amino acids. V lost 3 bases to trimming and J lost 1 base, with 5 bases between them. CDR3 nucleotides: TGTGCCAGCAGTTTTACAGGCACAGATACGCAGTATTTT. This translates into CASSFTGTDTQYF.

This chain connects TRBV4-3 to TRBJ1-3; tentatively, D is TRBD1 (6 bases). V was trimmed by 0 bases and J by 8 bases, leaving 17 bases between them. This CDR3 comprises 16 residues. Germline-derived CDR1 and CDR2 are LGHNA and YSLEER. CDR3 sequence (DNA): TGCGCCAGCAGCCAAGATGGGGCAGGGGAAGGCGACACCATATATTTT. It specifies CASSQDGAGEGDTIYF.

This sequence joins TRBV7-6 and TRBJ2-5; D perhaps matches TRBD1 (8 bases). Trimming cost V 1 base and J 5 bases, with 14 bases left between them. Germline values: CDR1 SGHVS, CDR2 FNYEAQ. The CDR3 spans 15 residues. CDR3: CASSLVTGGVETQYF. In DNA form, the CDR3 reads TGTGCCAGCAGCTTAGTTACAGGGGGGGTGGAGACCCAGTACTTC.

The rearrangement uses TRBV3-1 (or the pseudogene TRBV3-2) and TRBJ2-1; the match to TRBD2 covers 9 bases. The CDR3 has 23 residues. Per the germline V gene, CDR1 is LGHDT and CDR2 is YNNKEL (reference sequence). Losses at the gene ends were 6 bases for V and 0 bases for J; bases not matched to a gene: 27. The DNA of the CDR3 is TGTGCCAGCAGGGAGGGACAAGATCTGGCGGAAAGTAGCGGGGGAATCTCCTACAATGAGCAGTTCTTC. It translates to CASREGQDLAESSGGISYNEQFF.

The chain links TRBV24-1 to TRBJ2-3; weak D call: TRBD1 (6 bases). V was cut by 0 bases and J by 4 bases, with 16 bases left in between. This CDR3 is 17 amino acids long. CDR1 is KGHDR and CDR2 is SFDVKD in the germline V gene. In DNA, the CDR3 is TGTGCCACCAGTGATTTGCAAACAGGGATCAGCGCAGATACGCAGTATTTT. This encodes CATSDLQTGISADTQYF.